What follows describes a single TCR beta chain. Per the study methods: Researchers report that nucleated cell counts were estimated from reference gene primer amplification. Profiled with immunoSEQ multiplex PCR; TCRdb holds only in-frame clones, not every one. The V and J calls and clone size were taken over from that table, and D and trimming were inferred from the DNA. Seen here are roughly 330,000 clones, approximately 89% observed once, and the top ten hold under 6%. V shed 0 bases and J 3 bases; nucleotides not matched to a gene: 6. CDR1 and CDR2 (germline): LGHDT, YNNKEL (reference sequence). The CDR3 has 16 residues. The sample belongs to a study of blood T cell repertoires in COVID-19.

The sample consisted of PBMCs or T cells enriched from blood (not recorded which). J is TRBJ2-7 and V is TRBV3-1 (or the pseudogene TRBV3-2), with 9 nucleotides matching TRBD1. This TCR was recovered from a man aged 30-40 years who had recovered from COVID-19. DNA of the CDR3: TGTGCCAGCAGCCAAGAAGGAGGGACAGGGAGCTACGAGCAGTACTTC. It specifies CASSQEGGTGSYEQYF.